This T cell receptor beta chain was identified in a study of OX40 agonist ivuxolimab in advanced cancers. Sampling times: baseline, cycle 4 day 1, cycle 7 day 1. Data came from immunoSEQ multiplex PCR; TCRdb stores just in-frame clones and leaves some out. The sample yields tens of thousands of clones, roughly 85% seen once. Trimming took 5 bases from V and 10 from J, leaving 23 bases between them. The V gene's germline CDR1 is LGHNT and CDR2 FRNRAP. The CDR3 spans 16 residues. J is TRBJ1-4 and V is TRBV12-5; D is possibly TRBD1 (5 bases). The source of this sequence is an adult with an advanced solid tumor such as melanoma, head and neck, liver or kidney cancer. This material consisted of CD4+ or CD8+ T cells sorted from blood, taken in a trial of the OX40 agonist ivuxolimab. This CDR3 is CASGPWGEKPGGKLFF. Written as DNA, the CDR3 is TGTGCTAGTGGTCCGTGGGGCGAAAAACCCGGTGGAAAACTGTTTTTT.